The present entry profiles one TCR beta chain with its context. What it binds is unknown. Every one of the patients relapsed after autologous stem cell transplantation (brentuximab vedotin exposure was variable). Best outcomes ranged across complete response, partial response and progressive disease. Data came from immunoSEQ multiplex PCR; TCRdb stores just in-frame clones and leaves some out. The sample consists of some 31,000 clones, less than 80% of them appearing once. The ends lost 5 bases at V and 0 bases at J; junction bases unmatched: 5. The CDR3 has 15 residues. Germline-derived CDR1 and CDR2 are SGHNT and YYREEE (reference sequence). The sample belongs to a study of PD-1 blockade in classical Hodgkin lymphoma. Study-wide results and caveats: Significantly greater TCR diversity emerged by C4D1 in CD4+ cells but not CD8+ cells. The baseline diversity of complete responders showed similarity to that of newly diagnosed patients.

The chain recombines TRBV5-4 with TRBJ2-1; 7 bases fit TRBD2. The starting material was peripheral blood mononuclear cells (PBMCs), obtained before the second cycle of nivolumab. The clonotype was recovered from a human donor with classical Hodgkin lymphoma. Here the CDR3 DNA reads TGTGCCAGCAGTCCCGGGACTACCTCCTACAATGAGCAGTTCTTC. Translating gives CASSPGTTSYNEQFF.